This entry lists 22 T cell receptor beta chains sequenced from one sample in a study of T cell repertoires in cytomegalovirus infection (dated by TCRdb to the late 2010s). These receptors have no known antigen. The data were produced on an Illumina HiSeq 1500. Starting from the raw public reads, TCRdb applied fastp trimming at Q25, assembled clones with MiXCR and retained in-frame beta chains. Identical CDR3 protein sequences are pooled into one entry, listed with their most common genes and DNA. The sample data list around 43,000 distinct CDR3 sequences, and roughly 20% of these were observed just once. About 18% of the sample belongs to the ten largest clones. Sequenced sample: PBMCs, sequenced either directly or after in vitro stimulation (not recorded which). Receptors originate from a human donor in good health (CMV status not recorded). Some clones in this sample may be carry-over from other donors' samples.

This clonotype was seen at least ten times. The genes are TRBV7-7 and TRBJ2-1; possible D gene TRBD2, 5 bases. Germline CDR1 is SSHAT and CDR2 is FNYEAQ (reference sequence). Trimming removed 1 base from V and 7 bases from J, with 8 bases in between. The CDR3 extends over 13 amino acids. The CDR3, as DNA: TGTGCCAGCAGCTTAGATGGGAGAAATGAGCAGTTCTTC. Its translation is CASSLDGRNEQFF.

Ten or more counts support this clonotype. The chain employs TRBV7-8 and TRBJ1-1, with D possibly being TRBD1 (5 bases). V lost 5 bases to trimming and J lost 5 bases, with 12 bases between them. The V gene's germline CDR1 is SGHVS and CDR2 FQNEAQ. The CDR3 is made up of 13 amino acids. The CDR3 region has the DNA TGTGCCAGCAGCACTCAGGGTAGGACTGAAGCTTTCTTT. It translates to CASSTQGRTEAFF.

This clonotype has a count of ten or more. The chain joins TRBV6-5 to TRBJ1-1; TRBD1 is a possible D gene (6 bases). With 3 bases removed from V and 4 bases from J, the gap between germline ends came to 12 bases. Germline V gene sequence: CDR1 MNHEY, CDR2 SVGAGI. This CDR3 region has 14 residues. The chain's CDR3 is CASSYYRDVTEAFF. CDR3 nucleotide sequence: TGTGCCAGCAGTTATTACAGGGACGTCACTGAAGCTTTCTTT.

V is TRBV3-1 and J is TRBJ2-3; 10 nucleotides align to TRBD2. CDR1 and CDR2 (germline): LGHDT, YNNKEL (reference sequence). CDR3 length equals 14 residues. The V and J ends lost 4 bases and 6 bases, in that order; junction bases with no gene match: 4. The CDR3 sequence: CASSPLAGSDTQYF. The CDR3 bases are TGTGCCAGCAGCCCACTAGCGGGATCCGATACGCAGTATTTT.

This clonotype was picked up a small number of times. The rearrangement links TRBV7-2 to TRBJ1-5; 8 bases line up with TRBD1. The V segment lost 2 bases and the J segment 1 base; nucleotides outside the gene matches: 4. The CDR3 runs 16 residues. Germline CDR1 SGHTA, CDR2 FQGNSA. The CDR3 coding sequence is TGTGCCAGCAGCTTACGGACAGGGTCAAGCAATCAGCCCCAGCATTTT. It translates to CASSLRTGSSNQPQHF.

In its sample, this clonotype was seen many times. The chain links TRBV5-1 to TRBJ2-2; possibly TRBD1 for D (5 bases). CDR3 length: 14 residues. Trimming cost V 2 bases and J 4 bases, with 9 bases left between them. Germline loops: CDR1 SGHRS, CDR2 YFSETQ. The CDR3 DNA is TGCGCCAGCAGCTTCTGGCAGGGCACCGGGGAGCTGTTTTTT. Translation gives CASSFWQGTGELFF.

The table lists this clonotype with many counts. This sequence joins TRBV20-1 and TRBJ2-2, with a possible D match to TRBD1 (6 bases). The CDR3 has 14 amino acids. V shed 0 bases and J shed 2 bases, with 7 bases lying between them. Germline values: CDR1 DFQATT, CDR2 SNEGSKA (reference sequence). The CDR3 bases are TGCAGTGCTAGAGACAGGGGAAACACCGGGGAGCTGTTTTTT. Protein: CSARDRGNTGELFF.

The rearrangement links TRBV4-3 to TRBJ2-7; TRBD2 aligns across 9 bases. V was clipped by 4 bases and J by 1 base; unmatched bases: 2. CDR1 is LGHNA, CDR2 YSLEER, per germline. There are 14 residues in the CDR3. CDR3: CASSRGRDSYEQYF. The DNA for the CDR3 is TGCGCCAGCAGCCGCGGGAGGGATTCCTACGAGCAGTACTTC.

Ten or more counts support this clonotype. The chain carries TRBV19 and TRBJ1-1, with D unresolved. Between the trimmed V and J ends, which lost 7 bases and 2 bases, there was a span of 8 bases. Germline assignment: CDR1 LNHDA and CDR2 SQIVND (reference sequence). CDR3 size: 12 residues. The CDR3 sequence is CASNVGNTEAFF. CDR3 nucleotide sequence: TGTGCCAGTAATGTGGGAAACACTGAAGCTTTCTTT. The full variable domain, completed using reference TRBV19 and TRBJ1-1, is DGGITQSPKYLFRKEGQNVTLSCEQNLNHDAMYWYRQDPGQGLRLIYYSQIVNDFQKGDIAEGYSVSREKKESFPLTVTSAQKNPTAFYLCASNVGNTEAFFGQGTRLTVV.

This clonotype was recorded many times. The chain uses TRBV6-6 and TRBJ1-2; 9 nucleotides agree with TRBD1. In germline, CDR1 is MNHNY, CDR2 SVGAGI (reference sequence). This CDR3 contains 15 residues. V was pared by 4 bases and J by 7 bases, with 10 bases of the junction left unmatched. The CDR3 loop is CASSFVGTGRFGYTF. The CDR3 coding sequence is TGTGCCAGCAGTTTCGTCGGGACAGGGCGTTTTGGCTACACCTTC.

This clonotype was picked up one time. Just one base apart from a much larger clone, this may be a read error. The chain links TRBV3-1 to TRBJ2-7, with unresolved D. Trimming left V 0 bases short and J 3 bases short, with 12 bases between. The length of the CDR3 is 15 residues. Germline CDR1 LGHDT, CDR2 YNNKEL (reference sequence). CDR3 DNA sequence: TGTGCCAGCAGCCAAGAAGGTAGGTGTAACTACGAGCAGTACTTC. It yields the protein CASSQEGRCNYEQYF.

This chain connects TRBV20-1 to TRBJ1-6; 12 bases map to TRBD1. The length of the CDR3 is 14 residues. With V trimmed by 5 bases and J by 11 bases, 7 bases remained unmatched. The germline gives CDR1 DFQATT, CDR2 SNEGSKA (reference sequence). CDR3 amino acids: CSAFSGQGAAPLHF. CDR3 coding DNA: TGCAGTGCTTTCTCGGGACAGGGGGCCGCACCCCTCCACTTT.

Only a few counts were recorded for this clonotype. The gene calls are TRBV12-5 and TRBJ2-1; D unresolved. The germline gives CDR1 LGHNT, CDR2 FRNRAP. The V and J ends lost 2 bases and 6 bases respectively, with 11 bases between them. The CDR3 length is 14 residues. DNA for the CDR3: TGTGCTAGTGGTTTGTACGCAGGAATCAATGAGCAGTTCTTC. Residues: CASGLYAGINEQFF.

This clonotype was counted at least ten times. The gene calls are TRBV4-1 and TRBJ2-7, with TRBD1 as a possible D gene (5 bases). The CDR3 is 17 amino acids. The germline V gene has CDR1 MGHRA and CDR2 YSYEKL. Between the trimmed V and J ends, which lost 4 bases and 3 bases, there was a span of 22 bases. The CDR3 here is CASSPSIGRGHLYEQYF. CDR3 DNA: TGCGCCAGCAGCCCCTCGATCGGCCGTGGACATCTCTACGAGCAGTACTTC.

This clonotype showed up many times. This chain connects TRBV7-8 to TRBJ1-5; no definite D call. Deletions cut 4 bases from V and 10 bases from J, with 23 bases between. The CDR3 runs 16 residues. The germline CDR1 and CDR2 sequences are SGHVS and FQNEAQ. As DNA, the CDR3 is TGTGCCAGCAGCTCGAGAAGCATCAGCCCCCGTCATCCCCAGCATTTT. Its translation is CASSSRSISPRHPQHF.

This clonotype was seen repeatedly, ten times or more. This sequence joins TRBV7-6 and TRBJ2-3; 11 bases agree with TRBD2. The CDR3 is 17 residues long. Looked up from germline, CDR1 is SGHVS and CDR2 is FNYEAQ. Trimming took 3 bases from V and 2 from J; bases not matched to a gene: 7. CDR3 sequence (DNA): TGTGCCAGCAGCTTGTTTAGCGGGGGGGCCTACACAGATACGCAGTATTTT. It codes for CASSLFSGGAYTDTQYF.

This clonotype was detected many times. V and J are TRBV7-9 and TRBJ1-1; possible D gene TRBD1, 6 bases. The CDR3 runs to 13 residues. The V end lost 6 bases, the J end lost 2 bases, and 10 bases lay between the germline ends. Germline assignment: CDR1 SEHNR and CDR2 FQNEAQ (reference sequence). The CDR3 bases are TGTGCCAGCAGTATACAGGGTAACACTGAAGCTTTCTTT. As protein: CASSIQGNTEAFF.

The V call is TRBV19, the J call TRBJ1-5; perhaps TRBD1 as D (5 bases). The CDR3 length is 13 residues. Germline-derived CDR1 and CDR2 are LNHDA and SQIVND (reference sequence). V lost 7 bases and J 6 bases, leaving 13 bases between the germline ends. CDR3 protein: CASTKGDRQPQHF. The CDR3 nucleotides read TGTGCCAGTACCAAAGGGGACCGTCAGCCCCAGCATTTT.

This clonotype was recorded at least ten times. The V and J genes are TRBV7-8 and TRBJ2-5; TRBD1 is a possible D gene (6 bases). CDR3 length equals 13 residues. The germline V gene has CDR1 SGHVS and CDR2 FQNEAQ. With 5 bases removed from V and 2 bases from J, the gap between germline ends came to 9 bases. CDR3 in DNA: TGTGCCAGCAGCCAAAGGGGGCAAGAGACCCAGTACTTC. Amino acid sequence: CASSQRGQETQYF.

In its sample, this clonotype was seen a few times. This chain links TRBV7-8 with TRBJ1-4; unclear D gene. The CDR3 extends over 13 amino acids. Between the trimmed V and J ends, which lost 6 bases and 7 bases, there was a span of 12 bases. Germline values: CDR1 SGHVS, CDR2 FQNEAQ. CDR3 in amino acids: CASSKSSLEKLFF. The CDR3 nucleotides read TGTGCCAGCAGTAAATCTTCCCTTGAAAAACTGTTTTTT.

The chain has TRBV20-1 and TRBJ1-4; 10 bases agree with TRBD1. CDR1 and CDR2 (germline): DFQATT, SNEGSKA (reference sequence). Germline trimming cut 3 bases from V and 7 bases from J; bases unmatched to any gene: 5. The CDR3 runs to 14 residues. In DNA form, the CDR3 reads TGCAGTGCTAGGGGACAGGGGAGAGGTGAAAAACTGTTTTTT. Translating it yields CSARGQGRGEKLFF.

The CDR3 reads CATSDRGKGNEQFF. CDR3 in DNA: TGTGCCACCAGTGATCGCGGAAAGGGGAATGAGCAGTTCTTC. The rearrangement uses TRBV24-1 and TRBJ2-1, with D tentatively TRBD1 (5 bases). The V gene lost 3 bases and the J gene lost 7 bases, with 12 bases spanning the gap. The CDR3 extends over 14 amino acids. Looked up from germline, CDR1 is KGHDR and CDR2 is SFDVKD.